Below are 19 T cell receptor beta chains sequenced from a single sample in a study of blood T cell repertoires in COVID-19. Using immunoSEQ multiplex PCR, the repertoire was profiled, and TCRdb retains in-frame clones only, with some absent. The profile covers 220,000 or so clones, with roughly 84% appearing a single time and about 7% taken by the ten largest. Sequenced: PBMCs or T cells enriched from blood (not recorded which). Receptor source: a woman in her thirties or forties who had recovered from COVID-19.

This chain uses TRBV11-2 with TRBJ1-2; no clear D gene. This CDR3 has 15 amino acids. Germline V CDR1 and CDR2: SGHAT, FQNNGV. The V gene lost 3 bases and the J gene lost 5 bases, with 16 bases spanning the gap. In nucleotides, the CDR3 is TGTGCCAGCAGCTTGAGCACTGGTTCATTTTATGGCTACACCTTC. This translates into CASSLSTGSFYGYTF.

The CDR3 region has the DNA TGTGCCAGCAGTTACTCCTCGGTTCAGCCCCAGCATTTT. Translating gives CASSYSSVQPQHF. This chain joins TRBV6-2 or TRBV6-3 and TRBJ1-5; D gene ambiguous. This CDR3 comprises 13 residues. Trimming removed 0 bases at V and 6 bases at J, with 6 bases between. Looked up from germline, CDR1 is MNHEY and CDR2 is SVGEGT.

The J gene is TRBJ2-1, the V gene TRBV10-3; D is perhaps TRBD1 (7 bases). V shed 10 bases and J shed 9 bases, with 19 bases lying between them. This CDR3 comprises 13 residues. Germline assignment: CDR1 ENHRY and CDR2 SYGVKD. In DNA, the CDR3 is TGTGCCACCGACGACAGGGACGGGGGTGAGCAGTTCTTC. It is translated as CATDDRDGGEQFF.

The rearrangement joins TRBV7-2 to TRBJ1-2; D unclear. CDR1 is SGHTA and CDR2 is FQGNSA in the germline V gene. The germline V and J ends were trimmed by 5 bases and 4 bases, with 11 bases remaining between them. The CDR3 is 13 amino acids. CDR3 bases: TGTGCCAGCAGCCACGGTTCGTCCTATGGCTACACCTTC. Translation gives CASSHGSSYGYTF. Filled out from reference TRBV7-2 and TRBJ1-2, the complete variable domain reads GAGVSQSPSNKVTEKGKDVELRCDPISGHTALYWYRQSLGQGLEFLIYFQGNSAPDKSGLPSDRFSAERTGGSVSTLTIQRTQQEDSAVYLCASSHGSSYGYTFGSGTRLTVV.

Only one count was recorded for this clone. This chain connects TRBV9 to TRBJ1-6; no firm D call. In germline, CDR1 is SGDLS, CDR2 YYNGEE. V lost 0 bases to trimming and J lost 6 bases, with 7 bases between them. The CDR3 has 14 amino acids. In DNA, the CDR3 is TGTGCCAGCAGCGTAGGTCAGATTAATTCACCCCTCCACTTT. It yields the protein CASSVGQINSPLHF.

In this sample, this clone turned up a few times. This chain connects TRBV4-1 to TRBJ2-1; 7 bases align to TRBD2. The CDR3 extends over 17 amino acids. Germline V gene sequence: CDR1 MGHRA, CDR2 YSYEKL. Trimming took 0 bases from V and 1 from J; bases not matched to a gene: 6. CDR3 residues: CASSQDAAGVSYNEQFF. The CDR3 bases are TGCGCCAGCAGCCAAGATGCCGCGGGAGTATCCTACAATGAGCAGTTCTTC.

The chain carries TRBV2 and TRBJ2-5, with 11 bases that match TRBD2. V lost 3 bases, J lost 9 bases, and 9 bases stayed unmatched. From germline, CDR1 is SNHLY and CDR2 FYNNEI. The length of the CDR3 is 15 residues. In DNA form, the CDR3 reads TGTGCCAGCAGTGATCTAGCGGGAGGCCCGGAGGCCCAGTACTTC. This translates into CASSDLAGGPEAQYF.

This clone came up a few times. The chain employs TRBV7-6 and TRBJ1-1; the match to TRBD1 covers 7 bases. V dropped 4 bases and J dropped 0; count of bases not matched to a gene: 5. CDR1 SGHVS and CDR2 FNYEAQ come from the germline V gene. The CDR3 runs 15 residues. In DNA form, the CDR3 reads TGTGCCAGCAGCTCCGGGGGACAGTTGAACACTGAAGCTTTCTTT. Encoded protein: CASSSGGQLNTEAFF.

This clone was found many times. Different DNA sequences within this sample yield the same CDR3. The CDR3 DNA sequence: TGTGCCAGCAGCTTAGATGGGAGCGGGAGGGCCCAAGATACGCAGTATTTT. Translated: CASSLDGSGRAQDTQYF. The chain is built from TRBV11-2 and TRBJ2-3; TRBD2 matches 10 bases. The trim removed 0 bases at V and 5 bases at J, leaving 8 bases unmatched. Germline CDR1 SGHAT, CDR2 FQNNGV. This CDR3 has 17 amino acids.

This chain connects TRBV5-1 to TRBJ1-2; D remains ambiguous. The V end was cut by 0 bases, the J end by 2 bases, with 14 bases between. CDR3 length: 16 amino acids. Germline V CDR1 and CDR2: SGHRS, YFSETQ. The CDR3 reads CASSLGSAVQNYGYTF. Written as DNA, the CDR3 is TGCGCCAGCAGCTTGGGGTCCGCGGTCCAGAACTATGGCTACACCTTC.

This chain connects TRBV3-1 (or the pseudogene TRBV3-2) to TRBJ2-7, with TRBD2 as a possible D gene (6 bases). The V gene lost 4 bases and the J gene lost 9 bases, with 16 bases spanning the gap. The germline CDR1 and CDR2 sequences are LGHDT and YNNKEL (reference sequence). The CDR3 spans 13 residues. The CDR3 nucleotides are TGTGCCAGCAGCCCGACTTTTGGAGGGGTGCAGTACTTC. Translating it yields CASSPTFGGVQYF.

The chain links TRBV28 to TRBJ2-1, with D perhaps matching TRBD1 (6 bases). Germline V gene data show CDR1 as MDHEN and CDR2 as SYDVKM. V lost 2 bases and J lost 2, with 16 bases in between. This CDR3 contains 17 residues. Here the CDR3 DNA reads TGTGCCAGCAGTTTAGGCCTACAGGGTCGCGCCTACAATGAGCAGTTCTTC. As protein: CASSLGLQGRAYNEQFF.

J is TRBJ2-1 and V is TRBV10-1; the D gene is possibly TRBD2 (5 bases). The germline CDR1 and CDR2 sequences are WNHNN and SYGVQD (reference sequence). The V end was cut by 0 bases, the J end by 12 bases, with 9 bases between. This CDR3 spans 12 amino acids. The CDR3 sequence: CASSESTGRQFF. CDR3 nucleotides: TGCGCCAGCAGTGAGTCTACGGGAAGGCAGTTCTTC.

The chain is built from TRBV7-9 and TRBJ2-7; 8 bases line up with TRBD1. CDR1 and CDR2 from the germline V gene are SEHNR and FQNEAQ (reference sequence). The CDR3 spans 14 residues. V shed 5 bases and J 0 bases; nucleotides not matched to a gene: 3. The CDR3 is CASSSDRGSYEQYF. The DNA for the CDR3 is TGTGCCAGCAGCAGCGACAGGGGCTCCTACGAGCAGTACTTC.

The V call is TRBV2, the J call TRBJ2-1; D is possibly TRBD1 (5 bases). V shed 4 bases and J shed 2 bases, with 15 bases lying between them. Germline V lookup: CDR1 SNHLY, CDR2 FYNNEI. This CDR3 has 16 amino acids. CDR3 in DNA: TGTGCCAGCAGTGGTCTTTTGGTCAGGGCCTACAATGAGCAGTTCTTC. Translation gives CASSGLLVRAYNEQFF. The entire variable domain, with the rest obtained from reference TRBV2 and TRBJ2-1, is as follows: EPEVTQTPSHQVTQMGQEVILRCVPISNHLYFYWYRQILGQKVEFLVSFYNNEISEKSEIFDDQFSVERPDGSNFTLKIRSTKLEDSAMYFCASSGLLVRAYNEQFFGPGTRLTVL.

The rearrangement uses TRBV5-4 and TRBJ2-5; weak D call: TRBD2 (7 bases). The germline gives CDR1 SGHNT, CDR2 YYREEE (reference sequence). This CDR3 is built from 16 residues. V was shortened by 4 bases and J by 4 bases, with 20 bases between the two germline ends. The CDR3 DNA follows: TGTGCCAGCAGCCATCCCTCTAGCGGAGGGGGAGAGACCCAGTACTTC. This encodes CASSHPSSGGGETQYF.

The chain combines TRBV19 with TRBJ2-7, with TRBD2 matching 11 bases. Per germline, CDR1 LNHDA and CDR2 SQIVND (reference sequence). The CDR3 is 14 residues long. V shed 3 bases, J shed 5 bases, and the junction held 3 bases outside the gene matches. CDR3 loop: CASSILAGGHEQYF. The CDR3 coding sequence is TGTGCCAGTAGTATTCTAGCGGGAGGCCACGAGCAGTACTTC.

The chain employs TRBV5-1 and TRBJ2-3; possible D gene TRBD1, 6 bases. Looked up from germline, CDR1 is SGHRS and CDR2 is YFSETQ. The length of the CDR3 is 15 residues. The germline V and J ends were trimmed by 4 bases and 0 bases, with 12 bases remaining between them. The CDR3 nucleotides read TGCGCCAGCAGCATAGAGGGGGATAGCACAGATACGCAGTATTTT. Its translation: CASSIEGDSTDTQYF.

V is TRBV6-4 and J is TRBJ2-7; 11 bases map to TRBD2. Looked up from germline, CDR1 is MRHNA and CDR2 is SNTAGT. The CDR3 loop spans 19 amino acids. Trimming at V came to 3 bases and at J to 3 bases, leaving 16 bases not matched to a gene. The CDR3, as DNA: TGTGCCAGCAGTGAGCCTCTTCCTAGCGGGAGGTTCTCGGTCTACGAGCAGTACGTC. Encoded protein: CASSEPLPSGRFSVYEQYV.